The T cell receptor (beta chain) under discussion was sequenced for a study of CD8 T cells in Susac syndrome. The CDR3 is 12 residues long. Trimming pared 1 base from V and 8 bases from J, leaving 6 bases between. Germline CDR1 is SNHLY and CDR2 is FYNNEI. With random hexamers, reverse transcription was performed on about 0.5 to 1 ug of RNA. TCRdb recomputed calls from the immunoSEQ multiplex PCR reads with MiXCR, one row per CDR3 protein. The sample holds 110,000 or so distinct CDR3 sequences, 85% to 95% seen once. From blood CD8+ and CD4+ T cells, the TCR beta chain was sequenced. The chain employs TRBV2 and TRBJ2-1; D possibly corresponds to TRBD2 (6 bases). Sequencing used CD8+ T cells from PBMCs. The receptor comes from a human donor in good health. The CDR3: CASSEGGDEQFF. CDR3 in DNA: TGTGCCAGCAGTGAAGGGGGGGATGAGCAGTTCTTC.